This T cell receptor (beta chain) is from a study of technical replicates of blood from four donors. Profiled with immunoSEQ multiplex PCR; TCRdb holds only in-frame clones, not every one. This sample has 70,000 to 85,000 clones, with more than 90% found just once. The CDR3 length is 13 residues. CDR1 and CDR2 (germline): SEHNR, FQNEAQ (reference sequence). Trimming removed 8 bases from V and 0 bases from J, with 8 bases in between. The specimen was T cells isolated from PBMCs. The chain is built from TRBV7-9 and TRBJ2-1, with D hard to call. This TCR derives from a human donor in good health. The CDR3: CASSPSSYNEQFF. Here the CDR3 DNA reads TGTGCCAGCTCCCCGAGCTCCTACAATGAGCAGTTCTTC.